The rows below give T cell receptor beta chains drawn from one sample of a study of T-cell reconstitution after alpha-beta-depleted transplantation in children. TCRdb ran MiXCR on the PCR reads and lists one entry per CDR3 protein. The sample lists 490,000 or so distinct CDR3 sequences, more than 9% seen once, with about 2% in the top ten. The input for sequencing was PBMCs, taken before TCRalphabeta/CD19-depleted stem cell transplant. These receptors all come from a child under 10 years old with inherited bone marrow failure, due to receive a stem cell transplant. CDR3s include the opening cysteine and the closing phenylalanine or tryptophan. D genes are given only for firm matches. Not all rows give a size; the values are once, few, many and, for expanded clones, a class.

>TRBV5-5|once|TRBJ2-7|.
TGTGACAGCAGCTTGTTAGTTGCGGGTTGGGCCTACGAGCAGTACTTC
CDSSLLVAGWAYEQYF
>TRBV7-9|many|TRBJ1-1|.
TGTGCCAGCAGCCCCCACGGGGCCCAACGGAACACTGAAGCTTTCTTT
CASSPHGAQRNTEAFF
>TRBV28|many|TRBJ2-7|TRBD1
TGTGCCAGCAGCTACGGGACAGGGGGTGTATACGAGCAGTACTTC
CASSYGTGGVYEQYF
>TRBV6-5|many|TRBJ1-5|.
TGTGCCAGCAGTTACGTTTGGGGCCAGCCCCAGCATTTT
CASSYVWGQPQHF
>TRBV2|many|TRBJ1-2|.
TGTGCCAGTTCCCCGGTATTAAGCTATGGCTACACCTTC
CASSPVLSYGYTF
>TRBV27|many|TRBJ2-4|.
TGTGCCAGCAGTCCCCAGATGGGCGCGGTGCTCATTCAGTACTTC
CASSPQMGAVLIQYF
>TRBV7-6|.|TRBJ2-3|TRBD2
TGTGCCAGCAGTTCTGTGACTAGCGGGAGCTTTACAAATACGCAGTATTTT
CASSSVTSGSFTNTQYF
>TRBV7-9|few|TRBJ1-1|TRBD1
TGTGCCAGCAGCCTACCCCGGACAGGGGAGGCTTTCTTT
CASSLPRTGEAFF
>TRBV19|.|TRBJ1-5|TRBD1
TGTGCCAGTAGTATAGAACTGTTGGGGACAGGGGGCTCTTTGGCTAATCAGCCCCAGCATTTT
CASSIELLGTGGSLANQPQHF
>TRBV9|few|TRBJ2-7|.
TGTGCCAGCAGCGTGGAGACAGCCCCCTCAAAGCAGTACTTC
CASSVETAPSKQYF
>TRBV29-1|many|TRBJ2-4|.
TGCAGCGTTGAGGGCAGGGCGAAAAACATTCAGTACTTC
CSVEGRAKNIQYF
>TRBV20-1|.|TRBJ2-7|TRBD2
TGCTGTGCTAGATGGGGGGGGTACAGACAGCTCAAACTAGGGGATTACGAGCAGTACTTC
CCARWGGYRQLKLGDYEQYF
>TRBV13|.|TRBJ2-7|TRBD2
TGTGCCAGCAGCGCCCTGACTAGCGTGGAAGACGAGCAGTACTTC
CASSALTSVEDEQYF
>TRBV12-3/TRBV12-4|many|TRBJ2-7|.
TGTGCCAGCAGTTTAGTTGGGGGCCTTACCTACGAGCAGTACTTC
CASSLVGGLTYEQYF
>TRBV4-3|many|TRBJ2-7|.
TGCGCCAGCAGCCAAGGGCGGAACTACGAGCAGTACTTC
CASSQGRNYEQYF
>TRBV19|few|TRBJ1-4|TRBD1
TGTGCCAGTACCCGGGACAGGATAAATGAAAAACTGTTTTTT
CASTRDRINEKLFF
>TRBV6-2/TRBV6-3|many|TRBJ2-1|.
TGTGCCAGCGACAGCGGGCCCGGCTACAATGAGCAGTTCTTC
CASDSGPGYNEQFF